The 26 T cell receptor beta chains given below trace back to one sample, sequenced in a study of T-cell reconstitution after alpha-beta-depleted transplantation in children. Preparation of the TCRbeta library was carried out with unique molecular identifiers. TCRdb reprocessed the PCR reads via MiXCR and lists one record per CDR3 protein. The sample consists of 600,000 or so distinct CDR3 sequences, 20% to 25% of them appearing once. The material was PBMCs, mostly from graft donor cells, obtained 360 days after TCRalphabeta/CD19-depleted stem cell transplant. These receptor sequences come from a boy under two years old who had a stem cell transplant for acute myeloid leukemia, so the T cells may come from the graft donor.

This clonotype has a count of ten or more. This chain joins TRBV12-3 or TRBV12-4 and TRBJ2-5; D not certain. The length of the CDR3 is 14 residues. V lost 3 bases and J 2 bases, leaving 10 bases between the germline ends. The CDR3 nucleotides read TGTGCCAGCAGTTTCGATAGAAGACAAGAGACCCAGTACTTC. Encoded protein: CASSFDRRQETQYF.

The V and J genes are TRBV6-5 and TRBJ1-4; weak D call: TRBD1 (5 bases). CDR3 length: 12 amino acids. The V gene's germline CDR1 is MNHEY and CDR2 SVGAGI. V was shortened by 8 bases and J by 3 bases, with 7 bases between the two germline ends. CDR3 bases: TGTGCCAGCGGGGGGTCTAATGAAAAACTGTTTTTT. This gives the protein CASGGSNEKLFF.

The gene calls are TRBV6-1 and TRBJ1-1; 10 bases fit TRBD1. This CDR3 is 14 amino acids long. Per the germline V gene, CDR1 is MNHNS and CDR2 is SASEGT. CDR3 sequence: CSTGPTGGLTEAFF. The CDR3 DNA reads as TGTTCAACGGGCCCGACAGGGGGCTTGACTGAAGCTTTCTTT.

Turning to this clonotype: Just one base apart from a much larger clone, this may be a read error. V usage is TRBV28 and J usage is TRBJ2-5; maybe TRBD2 (5 bases). This CDR3 is built from 12 residues. Germline-derived CDR1 and CDR2 are MDHEN and SYDVKM. In DNA form, the CDR3 reads TGTGCCAGCAGGAGGGTCCAAGAGCCCCAGTACTTC. Residues: CASRRVQEPQYF.

This clonotype has a handful of counts. The chain uses TRBV20-1 and TRBJ1-5; perhaps TRBD1 as D (5 bases). With 0 bases removed from V and 3 bases from J, the gap between germline ends came to 27 bases. Germline CDR1 is DFQATT and CDR2 is SNEGSKA (reference sequence). The CDR3 totals 20 residues. The CDR3 protein is CSARDLRRARALASNQPQHF. The CDR3 bases are TGCAGTGCTAGAGATCTTCGTCGGGCCAGGGCCCTCGCGTCCAATCAGCCCCAGCATTTT.

This clonotype was seen ten or more times. The rearrangement joins TRBV7-2 to TRBJ2-1; 12 nucleotides agree with TRBD2. Germline trimming cut 5 bases from V and 8 bases from J; bases unmatched to any gene: 7. The CDR3 runs 15 residues. CDR1 is SGHTA, CDR2 FQGNSA, per germline. The CDR3 region has the DNA TGTGCCAGCAGCCCGCTAGCGGGGGGGCGGTATGAGCAGTTCTTC. Translation: CASSPLAGGRYEQFF.

There are many counts of this clonotype. This rearrangement joins TRBV2 to TRBJ2-1; 7 bases map to TRBD2. Looked up from germline, CDR1 is SNHLY and CDR2 is FYNNEI. V gave up 3 bases and J gave up 10 bases; unmatched junction bases: 9. CDR3 length: 14 amino acids. The CDR3 coding sequence is TGTGCCAGCAGTGACTGGGCGGGGGATGGGGAGCAGTTCTTC. This gives the protein CASSDWAGDGEQFF.

The chain has TRBV5-4 and TRBJ1-6, with a possible D match to TRBD1 (5 bases). This CDR3 comprises 15 residues. Trimming cost V 9 bases and J 0 bases, with 13 bases left between them. Per the germline V gene, CDR1 is SGHNT and CDR2 is YYREEE (reference sequence). The CDR3 DNA reads TGTGCCACCAGAGAGGGGAGCTCCTATAATTCACCCCTCCACTTT. Amino acid sequence: CATREGSSYNSPLHF.

This clonotype was found many times. The CDR3 nucleotides read TGTGCCAGCAGCCAATGGGAGGAGGAGGGGACAGATACGCAGTATTTT. It encodes CASSQWEEEGTDTQYF. The chain carries TRBV16 and TRBJ2-3, with D possibly matching TRBD2 (6 bases). The length of the CDR3 is 16 residues. The V end lost 1 base, the J end lost 3 bases, and 14 bases lay between the germline ends. Germline CDR1 is KGHSY and CDR2 is FQNENV.

This clonotype was recorded many times. This chain uses TRBV27 with TRBJ2-3; maybe TRBD2 (6 bases). This CDR3 region has 15 residues. Germline V gives CDR1 MNHEY, CDR2 SMNVEV (reference sequence). V gave up 5 bases and J gave up 0 bases, with 12 bases separating them. CDR3 amino acids: CASSRLGTSTDTQYF. CDR3 coding DNA: TGTGCCAGCAGTCGACTAGGCACTAGCACAGATACGCAGTATTTT.

In its sample, this clonotype was seen many times. The chain links TRBV29-1 to TRBJ2-5, with TRBD2 as a possible D gene (6 bases). The CDR3 consists of 15 residues. Between the trimmed V and J ends, which lost 3 bases and 5 bases, there was a span of 19 bases. Germline CDR1 and CDR2: SQVTM and ANQGSEA. CDR3 sequence: CSVEGVRDWGETQYF. CDR3 bases: TGCAGCGTTGAGGGAGTTCGGGACTGGGGGGAGACCCAGTACTTC.

This clonotype was seen more than once but under ten times. The chain recombines TRBV27 with TRBJ2-7; a possible D gene is TRBD1 (6 bases). V lost 4 bases, J lost 2 bases, and 15 bases lay in between. CDR1 MNHEY and CDR2 SMNVEV come from the germline V gene (reference sequence). The CDR3 is made up of 15 amino acids. DNA of the CDR3: TGTGCCAGCAGTTCCCTACCAGGGGCCACCTACGAGCAGTACTTC. It encodes CASSSLPGATYEQYF.

This clonotype was counted ten times or more. The chain combines TRBV15 with TRBJ2-7, with no clear D. V lost 0 bases and J 3 bases, leaving 9 bases between the germline ends. CDR3 length: 14 residues. The germline CDR1 and CDR2 sequences are LNHNV and YYDKDF (reference sequence). CDR3 in amino acids: CATSRDIAVYEQYF. For the CDR3, the DNA is TGTGCCACCAGCAGAGATATCGCTGTCTACGAGCAGTACTTC.

This clonotype was counted between two and nine times. The chain links TRBV5-1 to TRBJ2-1; 9 nucleotides agree with TRBD1. J lost 8 bases, V lost 4 bases, and 10 bases had no gene match. Germline V gives CDR1 SGHRS, CDR2 YFSETQ. The CDR3 is 15 amino acids. CDR3 coding DNA: TGCGCCAGCAGCCTCCGGGACAGGGTCATCGATGAGCAGTTCTTC. Translated: CASSLRDRVIDEQFF.

The V and J genes are TRBV20-1 and TRBJ2-7; 11 bases map to TRBD2. The V segment lost 1 base and the J segment 1 base; nucleotides outside the gene matches: 6. Germline values: CDR1 DFQATT, CDR2 SNEGSKA (reference sequence). The CDR3 contains 16 residues. Here the CDR3 reads CSARGRTSGGSYEQYV. CDR3 DNA sequence: TGCAGTGCTAGAGGGCGCACTAGCGGGGGATCCTACGAGCAGTACGTC.

This clonotype was seen a handful of times. This chain uses TRBV28 with TRBJ2-5; D is ambiguous. V lost 6 bases to trimming and J lost 2 bases, with 10 bases between them. The germline CDR1 and CDR2 sequences are MDHEN and SYDVKM. The CDR3 runs to 13 residues. CDR3 in amino acids: CASSINQQETQYF. The CDR3 DNA is TGTGCCAGCAGCATTAACCAACAAGAGACCCAGTACTTC.

Ten or more counts support this clonotype. This chain uses TRBV6-5 with TRBJ2-2; no reliable D call. Between the trimmed V and J ends, which lost 2 bases and 2 bases, there was a span of 0 bases. In germline, CDR1 is MNHEY, CDR2 SVGAGI. This CDR3 contains 12 residues. In DNA form, the CDR3 reads TGTGCCAGCAGTTACAACACCGGGGAGCTGTTTTTT. Amino acid sequence: CASSYNTGELFF.

This clonotype was counted between two and nine times. The CDR3: CASSLARVMKFF. The DNA of the CDR3 is TGTGCCAGCAGTTTAGCCAGGGTCATGAAGTTCTTC. The V gene is TRBV12-3 or TRBV12-4, the J gene TRBJ2-1, with D perhaps TRBD1 (5 bases). V was shortened by 0 bases and J by 14 bases, with 11 bases between the two germline ends. CDR3 length equals 12 residues.

The chain couples TRBV5-6 to TRBJ1-1, with D possibly matching TRBD1 (6 bases). This CDR3 contains 17 residues. The germline V gene encodes CDR1 SGHDT and CDR2 YYEEEE. Trimming cost V 4 bases and J 1 base, with 20 bases left between them. CDR3 amino acids: CASSRTTGAGTNTEAFF. CDR3 DNA: TGTGCCAGCAGCCGAACGACGGGGGCAGGCACGAACACTGAAGCTTTCTTT.

V and J are TRBV24-1 and TRBJ2-1, with 7 bases that match TRBD2. Trimming removed 4 bases from V and 5 bases from J; junction bases left unmatched: 7. Germline V gives CDR1 KGHDR, CDR2 SFDVKD. The CDR3 length is 15 residues. CDR3 amino acids: CATSDGWGGDNEQFF. The CDR3 region has the DNA TGTGCCACCAGTGACGGCTGGGGGGGAGACAATGAGCAGTTCTTC.

The rearrangement uses TRBV15 and TRBJ2-3; 8 bases are a match to TRBD2. CDR3 length: 17 amino acids. The V gene's germline CDR1 is LNHNV and CDR2 YYDKDF (reference sequence). The ends lost 0 bases at V and 4 bases at J; junction bases unmatched: 9. CDR3 protein: CATSREDRGGLADTQYF. The CDR3 DNA reads as TGTGCCACCAGCAGAGAGGACCGGGGGGGCCTCGCAGATACGCAGTATTTT.

The chain carries TRBV7-2 and TRBJ2-5, with D unresolved. This CDR3 contains 15 residues. V was cut by 4 bases and J by 0 bases, with 12 bases left in between. Germline loops: CDR1 SGHTA, CDR2 FQGNSA. The CDR3 reads CASSSAGSNQETQYF. CDR3 in DNA: TGTGCCAGCAGCTCCGCTGGATCGAACCAAGAGACCCAGTACTTC. Full variable domain (missing parts from reference TRBV7-2 and TRBJ2-5): GAGVSQSPSNKVTEKGKDVELRCDPISGHTALYWYRQSLGQGLEFLIYFQGNSAPDKSGLPSDRFSAERTGGSVSTLTIQRTQQEDSAVYLCASSSAGSNQETQYFGPGTRLLVL.

The chain is built from TRBV10-3 and TRBJ2-1; 7 nucleotides agree with TRBD1. Looked up from germline, CDR1 is ENHRY and CDR2 is SYGVKD. This CDR3 has 16 amino acids. With 0 bases clipped from V and 0 bases from J, the junction kept 2 bases outside the gene matches. The CDR3 DNA follows: TGTGCCATCAGTGAGTCAGGGGGCAGCTCCTACAATGAGCAGTTCTTC. This codes for CAISESGGSSYNEQFF.

In this sample, this clonotype turned up a few times. This may arise from a read error, as a much more abundant clone is one base away. V usage is TRBV29-1 and J usage is TRBJ1-1; D unresolved. Deletions cut 3 bases from V and 0 bases from J, with 2 bases between. The CDR3 consists of 11 residues. Germline loops: CDR1 SQVTM, CDR2 ANQGSEA. The CDR3 DNA reads TGCAGCGTTGATATGAACACTGAAGCTTTCTTT. Its translation is CSVDMNTEAFF.

This clonotype has just a few counts. The V call is TRBV11-2, the J call TRBJ2-5, with 7 positions matching TRBD1. The CDR3 totals 15 residues. Germline CDR1 and CDR2: SGHAT and FQNNGV. Unmatched junction bases numbered 6, after V lost 3 bases and J lost 2 bases. CDR3 coding DNA: TGTGCCAGCAGCTTCAGACAGGGCGAGCAAGAGACCCAGTACTTC. Translated: CASSFRQGEQETQYF.

The chain joins TRBV10-3 to TRBJ1-2; D is uncertain. The V and J ends lost 0 bases and 4 bases respectively, with 15 bases between them. The CDR3 extends over 16 amino acids. From germline, CDR1 is ENHRY and CDR2 SYGVKD. CDR3 DNA: TGTGCCATCAGTGAGTCGCAACCTACCTGGGCCTATGGCTACACCTTC. Protein: CAISESQPTWAYGYTF.